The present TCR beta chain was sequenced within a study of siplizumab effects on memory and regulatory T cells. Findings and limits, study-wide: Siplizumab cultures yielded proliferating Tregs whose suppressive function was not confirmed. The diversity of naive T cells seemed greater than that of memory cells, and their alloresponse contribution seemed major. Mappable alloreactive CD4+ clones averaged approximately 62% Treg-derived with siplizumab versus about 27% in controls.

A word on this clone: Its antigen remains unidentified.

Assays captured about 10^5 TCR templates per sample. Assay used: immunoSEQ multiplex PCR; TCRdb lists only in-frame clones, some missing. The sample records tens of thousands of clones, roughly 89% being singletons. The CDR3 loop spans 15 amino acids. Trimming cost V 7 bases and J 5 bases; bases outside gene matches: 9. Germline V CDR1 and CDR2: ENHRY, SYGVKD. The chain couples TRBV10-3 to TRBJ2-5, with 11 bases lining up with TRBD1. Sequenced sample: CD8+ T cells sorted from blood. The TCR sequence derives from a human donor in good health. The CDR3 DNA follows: TGTGCCATCAATCCCGGACAGGGGGCGGAGGAGACCCAGTACTTC. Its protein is CAINPGQGAEETQYF.